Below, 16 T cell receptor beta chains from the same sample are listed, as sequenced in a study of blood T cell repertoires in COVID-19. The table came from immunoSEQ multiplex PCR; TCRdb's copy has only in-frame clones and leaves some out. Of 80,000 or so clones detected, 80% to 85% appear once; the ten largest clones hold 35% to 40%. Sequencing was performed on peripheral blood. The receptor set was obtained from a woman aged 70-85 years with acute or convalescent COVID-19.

CDR3 residues: CASSLFPLAGENEQYF. In nucleotides, the CDR3 is TGTGCCAGCAGCTTATTCCCACTAGCGGGAGAGAACGAGCAGTACTTC. The V call is TRBV7-9, the J call TRBJ2-7, with TRBD2 identical over 11 bases. This CDR3 is built from 16 residues. The V gene's germline CDR1 is SEHNR and CDR2 FQNEAQ (reference sequence). V lost 2 bases to trimming and J lost 5 bases; unmatched junction nucleotides: 8.

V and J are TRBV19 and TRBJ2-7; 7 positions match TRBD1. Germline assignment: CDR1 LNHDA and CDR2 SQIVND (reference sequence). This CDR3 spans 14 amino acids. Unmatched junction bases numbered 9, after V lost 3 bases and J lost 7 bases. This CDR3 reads CASSIGGARGEQYF. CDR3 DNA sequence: TGTGCCAGTAGTATTGGGGGCGCCAGGGGGGAGCAGTACTTC.

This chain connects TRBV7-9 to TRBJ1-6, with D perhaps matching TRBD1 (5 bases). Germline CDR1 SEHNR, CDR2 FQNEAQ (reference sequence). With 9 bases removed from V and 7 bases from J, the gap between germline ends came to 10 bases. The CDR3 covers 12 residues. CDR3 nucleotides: TGTGCCAGTGAACAGGAGAATTCACCCCTCCACTTT. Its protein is CASEQENSPLHF.

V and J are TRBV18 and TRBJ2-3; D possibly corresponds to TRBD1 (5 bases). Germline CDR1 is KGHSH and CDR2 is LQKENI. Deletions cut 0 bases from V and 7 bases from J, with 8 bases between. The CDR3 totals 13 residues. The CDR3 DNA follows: TGTGCCAGCTCACCACCCCCAGGGAATACGCAGTATTTT. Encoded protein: CASSPPPGNTQYF.

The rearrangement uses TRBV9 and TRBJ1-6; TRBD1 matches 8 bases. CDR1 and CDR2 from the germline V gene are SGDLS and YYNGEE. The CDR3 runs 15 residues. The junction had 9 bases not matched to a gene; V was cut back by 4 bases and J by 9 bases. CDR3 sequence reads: CASSPTQGAGSPLHF. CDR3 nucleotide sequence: TGTGCCAGCAGCCCTACTCAGGGGGCCGGTTCACCCCTCCACTTT.

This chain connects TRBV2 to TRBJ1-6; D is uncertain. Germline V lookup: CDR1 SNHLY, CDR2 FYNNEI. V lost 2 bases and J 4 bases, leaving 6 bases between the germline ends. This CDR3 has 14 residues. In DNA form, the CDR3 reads TGTGCCAGCAGTGAATCTCAGTATAATTCACCCCTCCACTTT. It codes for CASSESQYNSPLHF.

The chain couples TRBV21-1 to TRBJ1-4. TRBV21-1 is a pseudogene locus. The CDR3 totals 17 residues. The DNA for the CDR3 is TGTGCCAGCAGCACTTCCTTGGGACTGCCGTTAGATGAAAAACTGTTTTTT. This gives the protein CASSTSLGLPLDEKLFF.

This chain's CDR3 is CASSPRGDRGVQETQYF. The CDR3 DNA reads TGTGCCAGCAGCCCTCGGGGGGACAGGGGCGTACAAGAGACCCAGTACTTC. The gene calls are TRBV7-9 and TRBJ2-5; TRBD1 agrees at 10 bases. This CDR3 region has 17 residues. With V trimmed by 5 bases and J by 2 bases, 11 bases remained unmatched. Germline V lookup: CDR1 SEHNR, CDR2 FQNEAQ (reference sequence). The full variable domain, its missing parts supplied by reference TRBV7-9 and TRBJ2-5, is DTGVSQNPRHKITKRGQNVTFRCDPISEHNRLYWYRQTLGQGPEFLTYFQNEAQLEKSRLLSDRFSAERPKGSFSTLEIQRTEQGDSAMYLCASSPRGDRGVQETQYFGPGTRLLVL.

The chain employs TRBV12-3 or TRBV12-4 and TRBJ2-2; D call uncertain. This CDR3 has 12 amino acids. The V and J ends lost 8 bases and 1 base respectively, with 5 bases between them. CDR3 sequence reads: CASGQNTGELFF. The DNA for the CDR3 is TGTGCCAGCGGGCAGAACACCGGGGAGCTGTTTTTT.

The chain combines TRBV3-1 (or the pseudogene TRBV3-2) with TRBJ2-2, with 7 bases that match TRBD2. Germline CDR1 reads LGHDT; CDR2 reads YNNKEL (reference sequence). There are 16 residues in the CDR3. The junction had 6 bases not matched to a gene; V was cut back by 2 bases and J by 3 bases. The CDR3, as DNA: TGTGCCAGCAGCCAACGTGGGGGAGGGGACACCGGGGAGCTGTTTTTT. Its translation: CASSQRGGGDTGELFF.

CDR3 sequence (DNA): TGCGCCAGCAGTTGGCGGGGGACCCAAGAGACCCAGTACTTC. Translating gives CASSWRGTQETQYF. The genes are TRBV10-2 and TRBJ2-5; 7 positions agree with TRBD2. The CDR3 extends over 14 amino acids. The germline gives CDR1 WSHSY, CDR2 SAAADI. J was trimmed by 1 base and V by 5 bases; bases with no gene match: 4.

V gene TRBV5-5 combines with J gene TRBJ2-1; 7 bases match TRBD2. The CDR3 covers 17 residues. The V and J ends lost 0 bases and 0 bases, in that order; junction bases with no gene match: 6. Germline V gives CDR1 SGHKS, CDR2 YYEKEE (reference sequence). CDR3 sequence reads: CASSLVVAGSSYNEQFF. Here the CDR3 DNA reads TGTGCCAGCAGCTTGGTAGTAGCGGGTAGCTCCTACAATGAGCAGTTCTTC.

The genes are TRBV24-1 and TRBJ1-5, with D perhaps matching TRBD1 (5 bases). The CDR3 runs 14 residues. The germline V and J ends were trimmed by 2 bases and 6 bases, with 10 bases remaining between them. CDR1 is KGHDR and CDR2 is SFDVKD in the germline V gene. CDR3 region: CATSDSFRVQPQHF. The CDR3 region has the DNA TGTGCCACCAGTGATTCTTTCAGGGTTCAGCCCCAGCATTTT.

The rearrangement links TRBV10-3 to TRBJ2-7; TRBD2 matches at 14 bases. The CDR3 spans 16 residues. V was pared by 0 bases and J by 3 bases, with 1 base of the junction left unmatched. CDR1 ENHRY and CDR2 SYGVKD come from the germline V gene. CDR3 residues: CAISESGLAGVYEQYF. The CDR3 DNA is TGTGCCATCAGTGAGTCGGGACTAGCGGGAGTCTACGAGCAGTACTTC.

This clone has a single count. Here the CDR3 reads CASSSVRLYEQFF. The CDR3 nucleotides are TGCGCCAGCAGCTCGGTCCGTTTATATGAGCAGTTCTTC. This chain uses TRBV4-1 with TRBJ2-1; no reliable D call. This CDR3 has 13 residues. Trimming took 5 bases from V and 8 from J, leaving 13 bases between them. In germline, CDR1 is MGHRA, CDR2 YSYEKL.

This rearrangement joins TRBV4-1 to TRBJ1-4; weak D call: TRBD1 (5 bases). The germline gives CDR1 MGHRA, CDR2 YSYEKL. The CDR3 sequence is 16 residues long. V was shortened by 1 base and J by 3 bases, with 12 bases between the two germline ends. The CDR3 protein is CASSQGRTQSNEKLFF. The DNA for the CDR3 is TGCGCCAGCAGCCAAGGACGGACACAATCTAATGAAAAACTGTTTTTT.